This entry lists 4 T cell receptor beta chains sequenced from one sample in a study of blood T cell repertoires in COVID-19. The assay was immunoSEQ multiplex PCR, and TCRdb's table has in-frame clones only and misses some. The data show about 310,000 clones, 80% to 90% seen once. Sequenced material: peripheral blood. The receptors were sampled from a middle-aged man with active or convalescent COVID-19.

The rearrangement joins TRBV19 to TRBJ1-5, with 11 bases fitting TRBD1. Germline V gene lookup returns CDR1 LNHDA and CDR2 SQIVND (reference sequence). J was trimmed by 2 bases and V by 7 bases; bases with no gene match: 7. The CDR3 is 16 residues long. The CDR3 is CASTGTGGGGNQPQHF. The DNA for the CDR3 is TGTGCCAGTACCGGGACAGGGGGGGGTGGCAATCAGCCCCAGCATTTT.

The chain employs TRBV11-2 and TRBJ1-2, with D perhaps TRBD1 (5 bases). Trimming removed 5 bases at V and 9 bases at J, with 16 bases between. This CDR3 has 13 residues. Germline CDR1 reads SGHAT; CDR2 reads FQNNGV. CDR3 sequence reads: CASSPPFGGSYTF. CDR3 DNA: TGTGCCAGCAGCCCCCCATTCGGGGGAAGCTACACCTTC. Supplemented by reference TRBV11-2 and TRBJ1-2, the full variable domain reads EAGVAQSPRYKIIEKRQSVAFWCNPISGHATLYWYQQILGQGPKLLIQFQNNGVVDDSQLPKDRFSAERLKGVDSTLKIQPAKLEDSAVYLCASSPPFGGSYTFGSGTRLTVV.

This clone showed up just a few times. This chain links TRBV12-3 or TRBV12-4 with TRBJ2-7, with a possible D match to TRBD2 (5 bases). This CDR3 has 9 amino acids. Between the trimmed V and J ends, which lost 7 bases and 7 bases, there was a span of 5 bases. Written as DNA, the CDR3 is TGTGCCAGCACGGGGGAGCAGTACTTC. Its translation is CASTGEQYF.

V and J are TRBV5-1 and TRBJ2-5, with TRBD2 matching 8 bases. This CDR3 contains 14 residues. CDR1 is SGHRS, CDR2 YFSETQ, per germline. Trimming removed 4 bases from V and 2 bases from J; junction bases left unmatched: 4. The DNA for the CDR3 is TGCGCCAGCAGCCGGGCGGGGGGACAAGAGACCCAGTACTTC. Protein sequence: CASSRAGGQETQYF.